What follows are 17 T cell receptor beta chains derived from one specimen sequenced in a study of blood T cell repertoires in COVID-19 (dated by TCRdb to the early 2020s). Libraries were constructed by the immunoSEQ multiplex PCR assay. TCRdb mirrors the immuneACCESS table, restricted to in-frame sequences. Some clones are absent from its copies; in checked studies, under half trace to an unresolved V gene, and the reason for the others is unknown. The table for this sample lists around 210,000 clones; about 88% of them were counted only once. Roughly 19% of the sample is taken by the ten largest. The sequenced sample consisted of peripheral blood. The receptors here all came from a man in his fifties with COVID-19, enrolled during active disease.

The chain is built from TRBV18 and TRBJ1-6; D is undetermined. The CDR3 is made up of 15 amino acids. The V gene lost 1 base and the J gene lost 6 bases, with 10 bases spanning the gap. CDR1 is KGHSH, CDR2 LQKENI, per germline. The CDR3 DNA reads as TGTGCCAGCTCACCACTTCGGGGTTTTAATTCACCCCTCCACTTT. Residues: CASSPLRGFNSPLHF.

This chain uses TRBV18 with TRBJ2-7; 11 positions agree with TRBD2. The trim removed 6 bases at V and 1 base at J, leaving 8 bases unmatched. CDR1 is KGHSH, CDR2 LQKENI, per germline. The CDR3 totals 16 residues. CDR3 in amino acids: CASSRSGTSGSYEQYF. The CDR3 nucleotides are TGTGCCAGCTCGCGTAGTGGGACTAGCGGATCCTACGAGCAGTACTTC.

There are a few counts of this clone. This sequence joins TRBV19 and TRBJ1-3; D not certain. Germline V gene sequence: CDR1 LNHDA, CDR2 SQIVND (reference sequence). Trimming removed 7 bases at V and 0 bases at J, with 13 bases between. The CDR3 spans 15 residues. In nucleotides, the CDR3 is TGTGCCAGTACCACCTTGGCGGACTCTGGAAACACCATATATTTT. Translation gives CASTTLADSGNTIYF.

The chain couples TRBV19 to TRBJ2-5, with D possibly TRBD2 on 5 matching bases. CDR1 LNHDA and CDR2 SQIVND come from the germline V gene (reference sequence). Trimming removed 3 bases at V and 2 bases at J, with 7 bases between. The CDR3 spans 13 residues. The CDR3 DNA reads TGTGCCAGTAGTATTAGGAGGCAAGAGACCCAGTACTTC. This gives the protein CASSIRRQETQYF. The whole variable domain, filled in from reference TRBV19 and TRBJ2-5, reads DGGITQSPKYLFRKEGQNVTLSCEQNLNHDAMYWYRQDPGQGLRLIYYSQIVNDFQKGDIAEGYSVSREKKESFPLTVTSAQKNPTAFYLCASSIRRQETQYFGPGTRLLVL.

The chain is built from TRBV4-2 and TRBJ2-1; 15 positions match TRBD2. Unmatched junction bases numbered 11, after V lost 0 bases and J lost 5 bases. Germline CDR1 LGHNA, CDR2 YNFKEQ. The CDR3 runs to 20 residues. CDR3 amino acids: CASSQEGGTSGRSGNNEQFF. CDR3 sequence (DNA): TGTGCCAGCAGCCAAGAAGGAGGGACTAGCGGGAGGTCAGGGAACAATGAGCAGTTCTTC.

The chain uses TRBV11-2 and TRBJ2-5; 9 nucleotides align to TRBD2. The germline V gene has CDR1 SGHAT and CDR2 FQNNGV. Trimming at V came to 7 bases and at J to 4 bases, leaving 13 bases not matched to a gene. This CDR3 has 16 amino acids. CDR3 bases: TGTGCCAGCACCCCTGGGGCGGGAGGGCCTGGAGAGACCCAGTACTTC. It yields the protein CASTPGAGGPGETQYF. Full variable domain (remainder filled in from reference TRBV11-2 and TRBJ2-5): EAGVAQSPRYKIIEKRQSVAFWCNPISGHATLYWYQQILGQGPKLLIQFQNNGVVDDSQLPKDRFSAERLKGVDSTLKIQPAKLEDSAVYLCASTPGAGGPGETQYFGPGTRLLVL.

This clone was detected once. V gene TRBV7-2 combines with J gene TRBJ2-7; D call uncertain. The germline CDR1 and CDR2 sequences are SGHTA and FQGNSA. The V gene lost 2 bases and the J gene lost 0 bases, with 14 bases spanning the gap. The CDR3 sequence is 16 residues long. The CDR3 loop is CASSLITPGPSYEQYF. In DNA form, the CDR3 reads TGTGCCAGCAGCTTAATTACTCCAGGTCCCTCCTACGAGCAGTACTTC.

The chain has TRBV27 and TRBJ2-1; D is possibly TRBD1 (6 bases). The CDR3 has 15 residues. CDR1 and CDR2 from the germline V gene are MNHEY and SMNVEV (reference sequence). Trimming cost V 6 bases and J 2 bases, with 14 bases left between them. The CDR3 nucleotides are TGTGCCAGCAGCCTCACAGGGTTCACCTACAATGAGCAGTTCTTC. Amino acid sequence: CASSLTGFTYNEQFF.

CDR3 amino acids: CASSAGTGALDTGELFF. CDR3 sequence (DNA): TGTGCCAGCAGTGCCGGGACAGGGGCGTTGGACACCGGGGAGCTGTTTTTT. This chain uses TRBV2 with TRBJ2-2; 10 nucleotides agree with TRBD1. CDR1 SNHLY and CDR2 FYNNEI come from the germline V gene. The CDR3 totals 17 residues. The ends lost 4 bases at V and 3 bases at J; junction bases unmatched: 8.

The V gene is TRBV9, the J gene TRBJ2-1, with 10 bases identical to TRBD1. Trimming at V came to 3 bases and at J to 4 bases, leaving 7 bases not matched to a gene. Germline-derived CDR1 and CDR2 are SGDLS and YYNGEE. The CDR3 totals 16 residues. CDR3 loop: CASSAPGTGVYNEQFF. In DNA, the CDR3 is TGTGCCAGCAGCGCGCCCGGGACAGGGGTTTACAATGAGCAGTTCTTC.

The rearrangement joins TRBV7-9 to TRBJ2-7, with TRBD1 matching over 8 bases. Germline-derived CDR1 and CDR2 are SEHNR and FQNEAQ (reference sequence). The CDR3 runs to 15 residues. With 5 bases clipped from V and 2 bases from J, the junction kept 8 bases outside the gene matches. The CDR3: CASSRLGTGAYEQYF. The DNA of the CDR3 is TGTGCCAGCAGCAGACTAGGGACAGGCGCCTACGAGCAGTACTTC.

V gene TRBV7-3 combines with J gene TRBJ1-1, with a tentative D call TRBD1 (6 bases). The V end was cut by 2 bases, the J end by 4 bases, with 11 bases between. CDR1 and CDR2 from the germline V gene are SGHTA and FQGTGA. This CDR3 is built from 14 residues. CDR3 in amino acids: CASSLGAGATEAFF. CDR3 bases: TGTGCCAGCAGCTTAGGGGCAGGGGCCACTGAAGCTTTCTTT.

V and J are TRBV3-1 (or the pseudogene TRBV3-2) and TRBJ1-1; TRBD1 is a possible D gene (6 bases). Germline assignment: CDR1 LGHDT and CDR2 YNNKEL (reference sequence). The CDR3 has 13 residues. V lost 6 bases and J lost 4, with 12 bases in between. The CDR3 spells CASSYRVGTEAFF. CDR3 nucleotide sequence: TGTGCCAGCAGTTACAGGGTGGGCACTGAAGCTTTCTTT.

The chain has TRBV20-1 and TRBJ2-7; D gene uncertain. Germline V gene sequence: CDR1 DFQATT, CDR2 SNEGSKA (reference sequence). V shed 3 bases and J shed 4 bases, with 10 bases lying between them. The CDR3 runs 12 residues. The CDR3 protein is CSASASLYEQYF. The CDR3 region has the DNA TGCAGTGCTAGTGCGAGCTTATACGAGCAGTACTTC.

This chain links TRBV3-1 (or the pseudogene TRBV3-2) with TRBJ1-2, with TRBD1 identical over 12 bases. The V and J ends lost 4 bases and 7 bases, in that order; junction bases with no gene match: 4. CDR3 length: 14 amino acids. CDR1 and CDR2 from the germline V gene are LGHDT and YNNKEL (reference sequence). As DNA, the CDR3 is TGTGCCAGCAGCCGGGGACAGGGGGCTGGTGGCTACACCTTC. Amino acids: CASSRGQGAGGYTF.

The rearrangement joins TRBV5-6 to TRBJ1-2; 9 nucleotides match TRBD1. The germline gives CDR1 SGHDT, CDR2 YYEEEE. J gave up 5 bases and V 0 bases, and 8 bases lay outside the gene matches. The CDR3 is made up of 16 amino acids. The CDR3 nucleotides read TGTGCCAGCAGCTTGGCGGGGACAGGGAGTCGTTATGGCTACACCTTC. Amino acids: CASSLAGTGSRYGYTF.

The V call is TRBV5-1, the J call TRBJ1-2; 9 bases match TRBD1. Unmatched junction bases numbered 2, after V lost 0 bases and J lost 8 bases. This CDR3 is 13 amino acids long. CDR1 and CDR2 from the germline V gene are SGHRS and YFSETQ. In DNA form, the CDR3 reads TGCGCCAGCAGCTTGGGACAGGGGGAAGGCTACACCTTC. Its protein is CASSLGQGEGYTF.